This T cell receptor (beta chain) was sequenced for a study of neurological immune-mediated disorders. This clonotype appeared many times. The time point here: longitudinal time-point 1 (baseline). CDR1 and CDR2 from the germline V gene are SQVTM and ANQGSEA. This CDR3 spans 12 amino acids. V was shortened by 7 bases and J by 8 bases, with 17 bases between the two germline ends. TCRdb re-called the 5' RACE reads through MiXCR, storing one row per CDR3 protein. The sample lists about 53,000 distinct CDR3 sequences, more than 8% occurring once. The chain carries TRBV29-1 and TRBJ1-2, with D possibly TRBD1 on 6 matching bases. The receptor was derived from a woman aged 40 to 55 in good health. Sample: PBMCs. The CDR3 DNA is TGCAGCGACCGTACAGGGCTGGGAGGCTACACCTTC. Translated, it gives CSDRTGLGGYTF.